This entry lists 11 T cell receptor beta chains sequenced from one sample in a study of CD8 T cells in ankylosing spondylitis. Using its own MiXCR run on the 5' RACE reads, TCRdb lists one record per CDR3 protein. The sample yields 85,000 to 100,000 distinct CDR3 sequences, 8.8% seen once. The sample consisted of blood, either unsorted or a sorted T cell fraction (not recorded which). These receptor sequences come from a male donor with ankylosing spondylitis or in good health (not recorded which).

This clonotype has a count of ten or more. This chain uses TRBV3-1 with TRBJ2-3; 9 bases match TRBD2. This CDR3 has 13 amino acids. Per germline, CDR1 LGHDT and CDR2 YNNKEL (reference sequence). V lost 3 bases to trimming and J lost 6 bases; unmatched junction nucleotides: 1. The CDR3 protein is CASSHGTSDTQYF. CDR3 sequence (DNA): TGTGCCAGCAGCCATGGGACTAGCGATACGCAGTATTTT.

This clonotype has at least ten counts. The chain is built from TRBV6-5 and TRBJ2-5; TRBD1 matches at 7 bases. Germline V gives CDR1 MNHEY, CDR2 SVGAGI. The ends lost 2 bases at V and 1 base at J; junction bases unmatched: 7. The CDR3 covers 16 residues. The chain's CDR3 is CASSYRDRTSQETQYF. The CDR3 bases are TGTGCCAGCAGTTACCGGGACAGAACTTCCCAAGAGACCCAGTACTTC.

The chain combines TRBV18 with TRBJ2-7, with 8 positions matching TRBD1. The CDR3 loop spans 14 amino acids. The germline V gene has CDR1 KGHSH and CDR2 LQKENI. V lost 3 bases to trimming and J lost 4 bases; unmatched junction nucleotides: 5. Written as DNA, the CDR3 is TGTGCCAGCTCACCCAGGGGGCACTTATACGAGCAGTACTTC. Encoded protein: CASSPRGHLYEQYF.

The table lists this clonotype with many counts. The V call is TRBV19, the J call TRBJ2-7; 9 bases are shared with TRBD2. Losses at the gene ends were 3 bases for V and 0 bases for J; bases not matched to a gene: 3. CDR3 size: 15 residues. Germline V gene lookup returns CDR1 LNHDA and CDR2 SQIVND (reference sequence). As DNA, the CDR3 is TGTGCCAGTAGTATGGAGCGGGGGGTCTCCTACGAGCAGTACTTC. Protein product: CASSMERGVSYEQYF.

This clonotype has a count of ten or more. The rearrangement links TRBV9 to TRBJ1-5, with a tentative D call TRBD1 (6 bases). Germline CDR1 SGDLS, CDR2 YYNGEE. The CDR3 is made up of 14 amino acids. V dropped 2 bases and J dropped 4 bases, with 10 bases sitting between them. This CDR3 is CASSVAGANQPQHF. The DNA of the CDR3 is TGTGCCAGCAGCGTTGCAGGGGCTAATCAGCCCCAGCATTTT.

Regarding this clonotype: An end of the junction does not agree with germline; a read error may underlie this. The gene calls are TRBV7-2 and TRBJ1-6, with D unclear. Germline lookup yields CDR1 SGHTA and CDR2 FQGNSA. The CDR3 runs 14 residues. CDR3 loop: CASSVARENSSLHF. In DNA, the CDR3 is TGTGCCAGCAGCGTAGCCCGAGAGAATTCATCCCTCCACTTT.

This clonotype has a count of ten or more. The J gene is TRBJ2-7, the V gene TRBV28; D is possibly TRBD1 (6 bases). The CDR3 consists of 14 residues. Trimming left V 6 bases short and J 0 bases short, with 12 bases between. Per the germline V gene, CDR1 is MDHEN and CDR2 is SYDVKM. This CDR3 reads CASRPGDRSYEQYF. The CDR3 DNA reads as TGTGCCAGCAGACCAGGGGACCGCTCCTACGAGCAGTACTTC.

This clonotype was counted ten times or more. This chain joins TRBV9 and TRBJ2-3; D not certain. CDR3 length equals 10 residues. Germline CDR1 is SGDLS and CDR2 is YYNGEE. Trimming shortened V by 8 bases and J by 2 bases, and 3 bases separated the two germline ends. This chain's CDR3 is CARNTDTQYF. CDR3 bases: TGTGCCAGAAACACAGATACGCAGTATTTT.

This clonotype was seen repeatedly, ten times or more. The chain recombines TRBV20-1 with TRBJ1-2; 9 bases agree with TRBD1. Germline trimming cut 2 bases from V and 3 bases from J; bases unmatched to any gene: 7. This CDR3 contains 15 residues. The germline CDR1 and CDR2 sequences are DFQATT and SNEGSKA (reference sequence). The CDR3 DNA is TGCAGTGCTAGATCCCGGACAGGGGAAGACTATGGCTACACCTTC. Residues: CSARSRTGEDYGYTF.

V gene TRBV28 combines with J gene TRBJ2-3; the D call may be TRBD1 or TRBD2 (5 bases each). This CDR3 is built from 14 residues. V was pared by 7 bases and J by 5 bases, with 16 bases between. Per the germline V gene, CDR1 is MDHEN and CDR2 is SYDVKM. Here the CDR3 reads CASTLRGAGDTQYF. The DNA of the CDR3 is TGTGCCAGCACCCTACGAGGGGCGGGAGATACGCAGTATTTT.

About this clonotype: A junction boundary mismatches the germline segment, possibly from a read error. The chain is built from TRBV6-6 and TRBJ2-7; TRBD1 matches at 10 bases. Germline V CDR1 and CDR2: MNHNY, SVGAGI (reference sequence). The CDR3 spans 13 residues. In DNA, the CDR3 is TGTGCCACCGGCCGGGACAGGGGATACGGGCAGTACTTC. Its translation is CATGRDRGYGQYF.